This T cell receptor (beta chain) was sequenced in a study of T-cell reconstitution after alpha-beta-depleted transplantation in children. V was cut by 2 bases and J by 4 bases, with 8 bases left in between. Germline V CDR1 and CDR2: SGHVS, FQNEAQ. The CDR3 length is 13 residues. Unique molecular identifiers were used to barcode this TCRbeta library. In TCRdb, the PCR reads were re-called with MiXCR into one record per CDR3 protein. The sample lists 280,000 or so distinct CDR3 sequences; around a tenth were seen once. This clonotype was picked up many times. The sequencing used peripheral blood, collected 180 days after TCRalphabeta/CD19-depleted stem cell transplant. This chain uses TRBV7-8 with TRBJ2-5; no firm D call. The clonotype originates from a male patient between 2 and 10 years old who had a stem cell transplant for chronic granulomatous disease, so the T cells may come from the graft donor. As DNA, the CDR3 is TGTGCCAGCAGCTTAACTTGGTCAGAGACCCAGTACTTC. Protein sequence: CASSLTWSETQYF.